Presented here are 18 T cell receptor beta chains from one specimen sequenced in a study of graft-versus-host responses after intestinal transplantation (dated by TCRdb to the early 2020s). The protocol used for the library was the immunoSEQ multiplex PCR assay. The source is immuneACCESS, and TCRdb retained only in-frame sequences with V and J called. Part of the clones is not carried over; for the studies checked, unresolved V genes explain less than half of this, and the remainder is unexplained. Present in this sample are 100,000 or so clones, about 90% of which were seen just once. The leading ten clones occupy over 0.75% of the sample. The time point label, as the study defines it: cells obtained before transplantation from donor or recipient. No antigens are known for them. Sequenced material: unstimulated CD4+ T cells sorted from spleen or lymph node cells, taken before transplant. The receptors here all came from a human donor who was the organ donor for an intestinal transplant.

This clone has just one count. The rearrangement joins TRBV28 to TRBJ2-1; weak D call: TRBD1 (6 bases). CDR3 length equals 15 residues. Trimming stripped 2 bases from V and 4 bases from J, with 12 bases between. Germline CDR1 is MDHEN and CDR2 is SYDVKM. For the CDR3, the DNA is TGTGCCAGCAGTTTAGCACAGGGCCTTTACAATGAGCAGTTCTTC. Translation: CASSLAQGLYNEQFF.

CDR3 in amino acids: CAWRGGSGLLFF. The CDR3 coding sequence is TGTGCCTGGAGGGGCGGCTCGGGGCTGCTGTTTTTT. The chain joins TRBV30 to TRBJ2-2; D possibly uses TRBD1 or TRBD2 (5 bases each). Germline V gene sequence: CDR1 GTSNPN, CDR2 SVGIG (reference sequence). V dropped 3 bases and J dropped 13 bases, with 15 bases sitting between them. The CDR3 spans 12 residues. Full variable domain (remainder filled in from reference TRBV30 and TRBJ2-2): SQTIHQWPATLVQPVGSPLSLECTVEGTSNPNLYWYRQAAGRGLQLLFYSVGIGQISSEVPQNLSASRPQDRQFILSSKKLLLSDSGFYLCAWRGGSGLLFFGEGSRLTVL.

The V gene is TRBV11-3, the J gene TRBJ2-2, with 7 bases identical to TRBD1. The CDR3 runs 16 residues. Germline trimming cut 4 bases from V and 2 bases from J; bases unmatched to any gene: 7. Germline lookup yields CDR1 SGHNT and CDR2 YENEEA. CDR3 protein: CASSSGWTGNTGELFF. The CDR3 DNA is TGTGCCAGCAGCTCGGGTTGGACAGGAAACACCGGGGAGCTGTTTTTT.

The gene calls are TRBV4-2 and TRBJ2-3; D is unclear. CDR3 length: 15 residues. Trimming removed 4 bases from V and 4 bases from J, with 15 bases in between. Germline CDR1 is LGHNA and CDR2 is YNFKEQ. The CDR3 loop reads CASSPEQAMADTQYF. The CDR3 DNA reads as TGTGCCAGCAGCCCGGAGCAGGCTATGGCAGATACGCAGTATTTT.

This clone was seen only once. This chain connects TRBV5-3 to TRBJ2-6, with 9 positions matching TRBD1. TRBV5-3 is treated as an ORF (open reading frame) with a function not yet certain. There are 19 residues in the CDR3. V lost 0 bases to trimming and J lost 0 bases; unmatched junction nucleotides: 7. The CDR3 loop is CARSLAVGDRDSGANVLTF. The DNA of the CDR3 is TGTGCCAGAAGCTTGGCCGTAGGGGACAGGGACTCTGGGGCCAACGTCCTGACTTTC.

This chain connects TRBV13 to TRBJ2-3; 9 nucleotides line up with TRBD2. This CDR3 is 19 amino acids long. CDR1 and CDR2 (germline): PRHDT, FYEKMQ (reference sequence). The J segment lost 2 bases and the V segment lost 1 base, leaving 13 bases of the junction unmatched. This CDR3 reads CASSLVSGGTFSTTDTQYF. CDR3 DNA sequence: TGTGCCAGCAGCTTAGTTAGCGGGGGTACTTTTTCCACCACAGATACGCAGTATTTT.

J is TRBJ2-3 and V is TRBV29-1; D is uncertain. Trimming removed 1 base from V and 10 bases from J, with 12 bases in between. CDR3 length: 12 amino acids. Germline loops: CDR1 SQVTM, CDR2 ANQGSEA. CDR3 nucleotides: TGCAGCGTTGAAGTAGGGTTACGTGCGCAGTATTTT. This encodes CSVEVGLRAQYF.

This clone has a single count. The V call is TRBV7-3, the J call TRBJ2-7; D possibly corresponds to TRBD1 (6 bases). Trimming removed 3 bases from V and 5 bases from J, with 17 bases in between. CDR1 and CDR2 from the germline V gene are SGHTA and FQGTGA. The CDR3 covers 15 residues. The CDR3 DNA is TGTGCCAGCAGCTTGGTAGGGGGAGCGGAGAACGAGCAGTACTTC. Translating gives CASSLVGGAENEQYF.

The chain joins TRBV2 to TRBJ1-1; tentatively, D is TRBD1 (5 bases). Germline V gene lookup returns CDR1 SNHLY and CDR2 FYNNEI. This CDR3 is built from 14 residues. Trimming removed 2 bases at V and 13 bases at J, with 20 bases between. The CDR3 DNA reads as TGTGCCAGCAGTGAAAACCGGGGCGCGAAAATTGATTTCTTT. This sequence encodes CASSENRGAKIDFF.

The rearrangement joins TRBV5-1 to TRBJ2-1; 13 positions agree with TRBD2. This CDR3 is built from 16 residues. V lost 0 bases and J lost 5; bases outside the gene matches: 2. Looked up from germline, CDR1 is SGHRS and CDR2 is YFSETQ. DNA of the CDR3: TGCGCCAGCAGCTTGGGACTAGCGGGGGGTAACAATGAGCAGTTCTTC. Amino acid sequence: CASSLGLAGGNNEQFF.

This clone was picked up one time. This chain connects TRBV2 to TRBJ2-2; TRBD2 agrees at 11 bases. The CDR3 has 15 residues. V gave up 4 bases and J gave up 8 bases; unmatched junction bases: 6. CDR1 is SNHLY and CDR2 is FYNNEI in the germline V gene. The CDR3 nucleotides read TGTGCCAGCAGTGGAAGACTAGCGGGGAGAGGGGAGCTGTTTTTT. This translates into CASSGRLAGRGELFF.

This chain links TRBV7-2 with TRBJ1-5; D is unclear. V dropped 2 bases and J dropped 0 bases, with 11 bases sitting between them. CDR1 and CDR2 (germline): SGHTA, FQGNSA. This CDR3 has 16 residues. DNA for the CDR3: TGTGCCAGCAGCTTAATGGCAGCCAATAGCAATCAGCCCCAGCATTTT. Its protein is CASSLMAANSNQPQHF.

The chain recombines TRBV28 with TRBJ1-5, with TRBD1 matching over 8 bases. The CDR3 has 14 residues. The V gene's germline CDR1 is MDHEN and CDR2 SYDVKM. J was trimmed by 6 bases and V by 7 bases; bases with no gene match: 8. CDR3 nucleotides: TGTGCCAGCACCCTGGACAGGGCTTCTCAGCCCCAGCATTTT. Translated, it gives CASTLDRASQPQHF.

J is TRBJ2-5 and V is TRBV5-1; possibly TRBD1 for D (6 bases). This CDR3 has 13 amino acids. V dropped 2 bases and J dropped 2 bases, with 7 bases sitting between them. Per germline, CDR1 SGHRS and CDR2 YFSETQ. For the CDR3, the DNA is TGCGCCAGCAGCTTAGGACAGCAAGAGACCCAGTACTTC. Its translation is CASSLGQQETQYF.

In DNA, the CDR3 is TGTGCCAGCAGTTTAATTGCGAATTCACCCCTCCACTTT. Amino acids: CASSLIANSPLHF. The chain uses TRBV28 and TRBJ1-6; D is uncertain. The CDR3 covers 13 residues. V was shortened by 2 bases and J by 7 bases, with 6 bases between the two germline ends. In germline, CDR1 is MDHEN, CDR2 SYDVKM.

The genes are TRBV11-2 and TRBJ2-2; TRBD1 aligns across 8 bases. In germline, CDR1 is SGHAT, CDR2 FQNNGV. The CDR3 is 16 amino acids. The J segment lost 0 bases and the V segment lost 3 bases, leaving 3 bases of the junction unmatched. DNA for the CDR3: TGTGCCAGCAGCTTGACAGGGGCTTCGAACACCGGGGAGCTGTTTTTT. Translated, it gives CASSLTGASNTGELFF.

The gene calls are TRBV30 and TRBJ1-2; TRBD1 aligns across 8 bases. V shed 3 bases and J 1 base; nucleotides not matched to a gene: 4. CDR3 length: 14 amino acids. Germline V gene lookup returns CDR1 GTSNPN and CDR2 SVGIG (reference sequence). The CDR3, as DNA: TGTGCCTGGAGGATCGGACAGGGTAACTATGGCTACACCTTC. Its translation: CAWRIGQGNYGYTF.

This chain links TRBV13 with TRBJ2-1; 8 nucleotides match TRBD2. Germline loops: CDR1 PRHDT, CDR2 FYEKMQ (reference sequence). The CDR3 totals 15 residues. V dropped 5 bases and J dropped 8; count of bases not matched to a gene: 11. The CDR3 loop is CASSLFAGGLYEQFF. The CDR3 DNA sequence: TGTGCCAGCAGCCTTTTCGCGGGGGGTTTATATGAGCAGTTCTTC.